The count of the clone carrying this TCR beta chain is one. Antigen unknown. Libraries were prepared by immunoSEQ multiplex PCR; TCRdb keeps only in-frame clonotypes and omits some of them. Among about 58,000 clones, approximately 83% were seen once, and the ten largest hold approximately 15%. The data were taken from a study of identifying expanded T cells in peripheral blood. Study results and caveats: Clone count variance between roughly 2-week samples rose with total template count. Over two and four weeks, about 15 and 19 clones changed, versus roughly 1.1 between replicates.

No infections or other immune events were documented during collection. The source material was blood. The sequence came from a person between 18 and 69 years old in good health.

The CDR3 region has the DNA TGTGCCAGCTCACCAATAAACAGGGATGGTGGCTACACCTTC. It translates to CASSPINRDGGYTF. J is TRBJ1-2 and V is TRBV18, with D maybe TRBD1 (6 bases). The CDR3 has 14 residues. Germline values: CDR1 KGHSH, CDR2 LQKENI. V lost 2 bases to trimming and J lost 7 bases, with 14 bases between them.